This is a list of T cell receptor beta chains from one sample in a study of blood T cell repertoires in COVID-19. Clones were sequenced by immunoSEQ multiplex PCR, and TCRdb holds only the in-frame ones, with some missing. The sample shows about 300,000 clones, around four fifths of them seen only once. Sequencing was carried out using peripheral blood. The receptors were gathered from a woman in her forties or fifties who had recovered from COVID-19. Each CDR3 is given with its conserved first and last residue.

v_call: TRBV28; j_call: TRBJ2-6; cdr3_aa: CASSLPGQTISGANVLTF
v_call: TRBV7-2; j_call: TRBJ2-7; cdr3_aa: CASSQDRGFGEQYF
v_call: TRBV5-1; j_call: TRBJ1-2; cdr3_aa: CASREQGNYGYTF
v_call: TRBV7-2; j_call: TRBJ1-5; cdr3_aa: CASSHNQKPQHF
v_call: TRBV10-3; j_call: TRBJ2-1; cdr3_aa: CAISDERGGGNEQFF
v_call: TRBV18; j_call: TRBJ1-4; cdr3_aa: CASSPGTGANEKLFF
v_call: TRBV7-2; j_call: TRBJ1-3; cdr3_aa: CASSLNLGGQSGNTIYF
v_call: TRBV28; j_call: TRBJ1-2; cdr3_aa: CASTGTNYGYTF
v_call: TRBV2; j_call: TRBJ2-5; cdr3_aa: CASSLDRGGETQYF
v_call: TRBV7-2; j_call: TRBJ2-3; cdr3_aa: CASSLTGGGGTDTQYF
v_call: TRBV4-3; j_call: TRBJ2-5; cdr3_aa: CASSLIGEETQYF
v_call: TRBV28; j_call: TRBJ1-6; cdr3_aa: CASNSLGLENSPLHF
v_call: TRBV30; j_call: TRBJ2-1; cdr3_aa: CAWSVAGPYNEQFF
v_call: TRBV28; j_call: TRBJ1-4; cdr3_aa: CASQTAATNNEKLFF
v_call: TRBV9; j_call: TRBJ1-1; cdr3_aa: CASSPQQGLNTEAFF
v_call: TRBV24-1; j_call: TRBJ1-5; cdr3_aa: CATSDFGDMNQPQHF
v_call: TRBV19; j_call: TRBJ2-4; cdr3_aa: CASSRDSKNIQYF
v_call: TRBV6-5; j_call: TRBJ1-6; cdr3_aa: CASSSPSGYNSPLHF
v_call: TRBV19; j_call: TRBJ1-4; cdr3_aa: CASSIDPGTGSEKLFF
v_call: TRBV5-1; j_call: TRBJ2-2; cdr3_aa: CASSLTLAGIGELFF
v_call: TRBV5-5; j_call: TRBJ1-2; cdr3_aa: CASSPDSYGYTF
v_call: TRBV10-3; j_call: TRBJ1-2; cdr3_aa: CAISENPSGGGRYGYTF
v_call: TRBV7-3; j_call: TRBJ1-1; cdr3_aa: CASSKGALNTEAFF
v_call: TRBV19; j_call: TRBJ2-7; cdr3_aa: CASSLNLAGIDEQYF
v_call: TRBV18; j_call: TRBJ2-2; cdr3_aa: CASSPYRGLDTGELFF
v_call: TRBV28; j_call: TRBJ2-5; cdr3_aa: CASSLRQGGIETQYF
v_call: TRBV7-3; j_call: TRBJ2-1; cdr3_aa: CASSSGGLTSGYNEQFF
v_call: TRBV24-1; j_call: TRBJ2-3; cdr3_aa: CATSDFGGLAGVGTQYF
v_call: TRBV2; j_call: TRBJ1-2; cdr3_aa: CASSEMTKAGYGYTF